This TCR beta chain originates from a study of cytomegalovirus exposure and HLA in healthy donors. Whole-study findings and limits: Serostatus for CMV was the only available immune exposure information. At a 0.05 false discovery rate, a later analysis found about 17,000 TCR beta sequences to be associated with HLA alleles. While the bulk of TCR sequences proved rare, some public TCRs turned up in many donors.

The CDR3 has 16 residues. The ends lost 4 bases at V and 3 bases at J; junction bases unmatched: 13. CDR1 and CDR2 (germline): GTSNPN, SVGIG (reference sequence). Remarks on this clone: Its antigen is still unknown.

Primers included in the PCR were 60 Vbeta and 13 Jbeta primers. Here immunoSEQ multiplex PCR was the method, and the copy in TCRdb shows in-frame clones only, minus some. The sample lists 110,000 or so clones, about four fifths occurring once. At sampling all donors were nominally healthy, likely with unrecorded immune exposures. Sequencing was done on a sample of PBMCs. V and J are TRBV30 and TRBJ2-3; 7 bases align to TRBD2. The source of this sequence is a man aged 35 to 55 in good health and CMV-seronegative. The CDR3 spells CAWITGGSSLTDTQYF. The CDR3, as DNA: TGTGCCTGGATCACGGGCGGGAGCTCTTTGACAGATACGCAGTATTTT.